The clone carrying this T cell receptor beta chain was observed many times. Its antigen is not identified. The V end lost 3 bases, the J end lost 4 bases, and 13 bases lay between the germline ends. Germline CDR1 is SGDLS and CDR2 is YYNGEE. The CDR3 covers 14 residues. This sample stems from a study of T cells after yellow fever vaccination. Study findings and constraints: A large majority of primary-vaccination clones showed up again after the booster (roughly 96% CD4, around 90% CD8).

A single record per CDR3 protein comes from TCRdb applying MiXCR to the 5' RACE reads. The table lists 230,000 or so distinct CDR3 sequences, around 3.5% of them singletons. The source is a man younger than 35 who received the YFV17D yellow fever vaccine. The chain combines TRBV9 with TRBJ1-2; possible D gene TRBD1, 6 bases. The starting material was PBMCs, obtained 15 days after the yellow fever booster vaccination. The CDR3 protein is CASSGSPGAYGYTF. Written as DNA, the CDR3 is TGTGCCAGCAGCGGCTCTCCGGGGGCCTATGGCTACACCTTC.